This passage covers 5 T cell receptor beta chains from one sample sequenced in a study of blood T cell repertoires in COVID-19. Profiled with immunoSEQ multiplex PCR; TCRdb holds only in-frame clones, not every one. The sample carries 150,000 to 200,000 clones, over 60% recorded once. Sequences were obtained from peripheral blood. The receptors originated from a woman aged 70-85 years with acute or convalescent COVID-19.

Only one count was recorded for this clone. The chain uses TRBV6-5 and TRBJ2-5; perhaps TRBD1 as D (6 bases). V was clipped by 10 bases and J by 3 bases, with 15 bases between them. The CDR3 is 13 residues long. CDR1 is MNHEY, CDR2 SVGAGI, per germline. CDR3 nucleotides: TGTGCCATCCTCCAGGGGACGAAAGAGACCCAGTACTTC. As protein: CAILQGTKETQYF.

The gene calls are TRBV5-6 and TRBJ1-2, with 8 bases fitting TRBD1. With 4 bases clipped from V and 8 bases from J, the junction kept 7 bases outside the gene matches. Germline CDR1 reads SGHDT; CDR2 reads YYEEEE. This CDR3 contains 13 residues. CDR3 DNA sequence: TGTGCCAGCAGCCTTCGCAGGGGGCAAGGCTACACCTTC. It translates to CASSLRRGQGYTF.

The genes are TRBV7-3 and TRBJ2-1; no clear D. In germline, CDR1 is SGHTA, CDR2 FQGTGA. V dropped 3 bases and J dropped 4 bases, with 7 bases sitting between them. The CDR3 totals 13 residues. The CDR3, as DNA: TGTGCCAGCAGCTTCACAGCTTACAATGAGCAGTTCTTC. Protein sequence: CASSFTAYNEQFF.

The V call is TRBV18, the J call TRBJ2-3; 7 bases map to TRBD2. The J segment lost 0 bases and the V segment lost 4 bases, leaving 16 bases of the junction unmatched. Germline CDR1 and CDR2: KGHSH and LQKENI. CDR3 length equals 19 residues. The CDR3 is CASSRELASRGTSTDTQYF. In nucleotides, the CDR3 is TGTGCCAGCTCACGCGAACTAGCGTCCCGAGGCACTAGCACAGATACGCAGTATTTT.

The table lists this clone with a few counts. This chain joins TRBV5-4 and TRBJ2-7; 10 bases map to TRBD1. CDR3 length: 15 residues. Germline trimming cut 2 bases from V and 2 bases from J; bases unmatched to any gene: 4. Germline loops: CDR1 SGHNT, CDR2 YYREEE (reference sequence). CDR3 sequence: CASSFDRGQTYEQYF. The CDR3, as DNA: TGTGCCAGCAGCTTCGACAGGGGGCAGACCTACGAGCAGTACTTC.